What follows describes a single T cell receptor (beta chain). Its antigen remains undetermined. Base qualities were left out, and no much larger clone turns up one base away. This specimen comes from a study of monozygotic twins with cystic fibrosis (dated by TCRdb to about 2021). With regard to the full study: Barcoded libraries were prepared with roughly 15 PCR cycles from approximately 2.7 micrograms of fragmented DNA. The study compared TCR beta repertoires within and between 16 monozygotic twin pairs with cystic fibrosis to assess genetic influence on V and J gene usage. Made up mostly of children and adolescents, the cohort included ten female and six male twin pairs ranging in age from about 2.0 to 36.4 years, with a median of about 9.2 years. On the day of blood sampling, twins were ranked among about 1,100 cohort participants for weight-for-height and for FEVPerc (FEV1 disease centile). Data for three of the twin pairs had previously been reported in another context.

The twin pairs came from the European Cystic Fibrosis Twin and Sibling Study Cohort, which recruited patients from over a hundred CF clinics across 14 European countries. Zygosity and CFTR genotype were verified in-house, with zygosity tested by multiplex PCR of nine short tandem repeat loci. Peripheral blood was sampled from each twin, with clinical parameters recorded on the day of blood sampling. Genomic DNA was isolated from peripheral blood cells with phenol/chloroform and kept in TE buffer at 4 degrees C. Results and caveats for the whole study, not just this receptor: The cohort was small, and the number of shared CDR3s showed no association with age, concordance or disease severity. Sharing of nucleotide-identical clonotypes was significantly greater within monozygotic CF twin pairs than between unrelated CF individuals (P = 0.000026, Mann-Whitney). Simpson clonality was generally low (median about 0.01), which suggests a naive-dominated repertoire, and clonality was higher in the most severely affected patients. The greatest similarity to the co-twin was observed for V gene usage in 13 of 16 pairs and for J usage in 8 of 16 pairs, which suggested genetic constraints.

The germline ends are 19 bases apart after V is trimmed by 5 bases and J by 3 bases. CDR1 LNHDA and CDR2 SQIVND were looked up in the germline V gene (reference sequence). Spanning cysteine to phenylalanine, the CDR3 consists of 16 amino acids. Only CDR3 DNA remains: 48 bases, in frame from the first base. Following the manufacturer's instructions, the researchers used the immunoSEQ immune profiling system to amplify TCR beta CDR3 regions via multiplex PCR. An Illumina NextSeq system was used for sequencing. The study's own analysis went as follows. The immunoSEQ Analyzer platform handled processing of the sequence data, and clonality was calculated by taking the square root of Simpson's index of productive rearrangements. Similarity in V and J usage was quantified by Jensen-Shannon distance, and CDR3 generation probabilities were calculated with OLGA. Shared CDR3 sequences were searched in the immuneACCESS database (August 2020) and in VDJdb (December 2020). As stored in TCRdb, this immuneACCESS dataset retains in-frame rearrangements with V and J assigned. A fraction of the clones does not appear; measured against another copy, unresolved V genes explain less than half of the discrepancy, and the remainder lacks a known reason. For V, J and clone size, that table is used; D and trimming come from the DNA. This sample has 29,000 or so clones in its table, and roughly 80% of those were observed once. The ten largest clones represent over 0.7% of the sample.

This chain joins TRBV19 to TRBJ1-2, with a tentative D gene TRBD1 over 6 matching bases. Material: blood. This clonotype originated in a girl aged 2 to 9 with cystic fibrosis. The CDR3 region reads CASSAEQGSFYYGYTF. Read as DNA, the sequence is TGTGCCAGTAGTGCGGAACAGGGCTCCTTTTACTATGGCTACACCTTC. Outside the CDR3, residues come from the reference TRBV19 and TRBJ1-2 proteins, so the full variable domain is: DGGITQSPKYLFRKEGQNVTLSCEQNLNHDAMYWYRQDPGQGLRLIYYSQIVNDFQKGDIAEGYSVSREKKESFPLTVTSAQKNPTAFYLCASSAEQGSFYYGYTFGSGTRLTVV.